This T cell receptor (beta chain) was captured by sequencing in a study of blood T cell repertoires in COVID-19. Study in general: Acute and convalescent COVID-19 samples came from the United States, Italy and Spain. The analysed material was cDNA or gDNA that came from T cells, B-cell-depleted T cells, or PBMCs.

Authors' analysis steps: The authors estimated nucleated cell counts from reference gene primer amplification. Sequencing used immunoSEQ multiplex PCR; TCRdb keeps in-frame clones, though not all of them. D and trimming come from the DNA, and the V and J calls and clone size come from that table. Of tens of thousands of clones in the sample, 90% were seen once. Germline assignment: CDR1 SGHTA and CDR2 FQGNSA. The ends lost 5 bases at V and 7 bases at J; junction bases unmatched: 5. There are 14 residues in the CDR3. The sequence came from a human donor in a cohort sampled during active COVID-19. The V and J genes are TRBV7-2 and TRBJ1-5; TRBD1 agrees at 10 bases. The sequenced material came from peripheral blood. This CDR3 reads CASSVTGGWQPQHF. CDR3 DNA sequence: TGTGCCAGCAGCGTGACAGGGGGCTGGCAGCCCCAGCATTTT. The whole variable domain, remainder taken from reference TRBV7-2 and TRBJ1-5, is GAGVSQSPSNKVTEKGKDVELRCDPISGHTALYWYRQSLGQGLEFLIYFQGNSAPDKSGLPSDRFSAERTGGSVSTLTIQRTQQEDSAVYLCASSVTGGWQPQHFGDGTRLSIL.